This is a list of T cell receptor beta chains from one sample in a study of CD8 T cells in Susac syndrome. Each CDR3 protein gets one entry after TCRdb re-called the immunoSEQ multiplex PCR reads with MiXCR. The sample carries about 300,000 distinct CDR3 sequences, 90% to 95% recorded once. Sequenced material: CD4+ T cells from PBMCs. The receptors shown here come from a human donor with multiple sclerosis. Both conserved end residues are part of each CDR3. Fields, in order: D gene, clone size, V gene, J gene, CDR3 DNA, CDR3 protein. A D gene is named only where the DNA matches it firmly. Clone size is shown for a subset of rows, as once, few, many or a class of expanded clone.

D gene: .
clone size: .
V gene: TRBV19
J gene: TRBJ2-2
CDR3 DNA: TGTGCCAGTAGTATTTCAGATAACACCGGGGAGCTGTTTTTT
CDR3 protein: CASSISDNTGELFF

D gene: .
clone size: .
V gene: TRBV30
J gene: TRBJ2-2
CDR3 DNA: TGTGCCTGGGCCATGGGGGGGGCGCGCCCCGGGGAGCTGTTTTTT
CDR3 protein: CAWAMGGARPGELFF

D gene: .
clone size: .
V gene: TRBV19
J gene: TRBJ2-1
CDR3 DNA: TGTGCCAGTAGCCCCTCTTTGTTTAGTGGTATTCAGTTCTTC
CDR3 protein: CASSPSLFSGIQFF

D gene: TRBD2
clone size: once
V gene: TRBV7-2
J gene: TRBJ2-5
CDR3 DNA: TGTGCCAGCAGCTTTTGGGGGGGGCAAGAGACCCAGTACTTC
CDR3 protein: CASSFWGGQETQYF

D gene: .
clone size: .
V gene: TRBV18
J gene: TRBJ2-1
CDR3 DNA: TGTGCCAGCTCACCACCCGTCACAGAGCATGAGCAGTTCTTC
CDR3 protein: CASSPPVTEHEQFF

D gene: .
clone size: .
V gene: TRBV2
J gene: TRBJ1-1
CDR3 DNA: TGTGCCAGGACCGCCCACATGAACACTGAAGCTTTCTTT
CDR3 protein: CARTAHMNTEAFF

D gene: .
clone size: .
V gene: TRBV12-5
J gene: TRBJ2-5
CDR3 DNA: TGTGCTAGTGGTTTTCGACCACAGGGAGAGACCCAGTACTTC
CDR3 protein: CASGFRPQGETQYF

D gene: .
clone size: .
V gene: TRBV11-3
J gene: TRBJ2-5
CDR3 DNA: TGTGCCAGCAGCTCCTACGGACAGACCCAGTACTTC
CDR3 protein: CASSSYGQTQYF

D gene: .
clone size: .
V gene: TRBV19
J gene: TRBJ1-1
CDR3 DNA: TGTGCCAGTAAGGGGGGACTGGCGAACACTGAAGCTTTCTTT
CDR3 protein: CASKGGLANTEAFF

D gene: .
clone size: .
V gene: TRBV7-2
J gene: TRBJ1-5
CDR3 DNA: TGTGCCAGCAGCTTAAGTCCCGCAAGCAATCAGCCCCAGCATTTT
CDR3 protein: CASSLSPASNQPQHF

D gene: .
clone size: .
V gene: TRBV29-1
J gene: TRBJ2-5
CDR3 DNA: TGCAGCGTCCGAGGGTCCGGAGAGACCCAGTACTTC
CDR3 protein: CSVRGSGETQYF

D gene: TRBD1
clone size: .
V gene: TRBV6-5
J gene: TRBJ1-1
CDR3 DNA: TGTGCCAGCGGAGGGGACAGGGGATACACTGAAGCTTTCTTT
CDR3 protein: CASGGDRGYTEAFF

D gene: TRBD1
clone size: .
V gene: TRBV12-3/TRBV12-4
J gene: TRBJ1-2
CDR3 DNA: TGTGCCAGCAGTTTGAGCGCAGGGGGCGGATATGGCTACACCTTC
CDR3 protein: CASSLSAGGGYGYTF